Each of the 32 T cell receptor beta chains below was sequenced from the same sample in a study of regulatory T cells in long-lasting Graves disease. Documented time point: newly diagnosed GD, antithyroid drugs for less than 3 months. RNA extracted from PBMCs served as the sequencing template. Arm-PCR of CDR3 regions and iRepertoire HTBI primers were used to build TCR beta libraries. Using its own MiXCR run on the multiplex PCR reads, TCRdb lists one record per CDR3 protein. This sample carries 510,000 or so distinct CDR3 sequences, 9.5% to 15% of them seen once, and the ten largest clones take more than 8%. The sample was also reused in another study, on T cells in Graves' hyperthyroidism and ophthalmopathy.

The material was peripheral blood mononuclear cells (PBMCs), obtained at new diagnosis, from a patient treated with antithyroid drugs. Source of these receptors: a woman aged 25 to 39 with Graves disease.

This clonotype came up a few times. A much larger clone differs from this one at a single base, so this may be a read error. V and J are TRBV5-4 and TRBJ2-7; D is possibly TRBD1 (7 bases). The CDR3 consists of 14 residues. The V gene lost 7 bases and the J gene lost 3 bases, with 17 bases spanning the gap. Germline assignment: CDR1 SGHNT and CDR2 YYREEE (reference sequence). In DNA form, the CDR3 reads TGTGCCAGCGGCTCGCGGGACAGAGACTACGAGCAGTACTTC. It encodes CASGSRDRDYEQYF.

About this clonotype itself: Here the CDR3 omits its conserved ending phenylalanine or tryptophan, so a read error is the likely source. This sequence joins TRBV12-3 or TRBV12-4 and TRBJ1-2; 7 bases line up with TRBD1. Trimming removed 2 bases from V and 4 bases from J; junction bases left unmatched: 4. The CDR3 totals 14 residues. CDR3 coding DNA: TGTGCCAGCAGTTTAAGACAGGGCCTCTATGGCTACACCTCC. Protein sequence: CASSLRQGLYGYTS.

This clonotype was observed at least ten times. V and J are TRBV6-5 and TRBJ2-7, with a weak D call TRBD2 (5 bases). The CDR3 runs 15 residues. Germline V gene lookup returns CDR1 MNHEY and CDR2 SVGAGI. V gave up 2 bases and J gave up 1 base, with 12 bases separating them. DNA of the CDR3: TGTGCCAGCAGTTACGTCTCCGGCGGGTCCTACGAGCAGTACTTC. As protein: CASSYVSGGSYEQYF.

The table lists this clonotype with many counts. The J gene is TRBJ2-6, the V gene TRBV7-6; 8 bases line up with TRBD1. The trim removed 2 bases at V and 0 bases at J, leaving 3 bases unmatched. Germline V gene data show CDR1 as SGHVS and CDR2 as FNYEAQ. The CDR3 is 17 residues long. The CDR3 here is CASSLTGGFSGANVLTF. The CDR3, as DNA: TGTGCCAGCAGCTTAACAGGGGGATTCTCTGGGGCCAACGTCCTGACTTTC.

This clonotype was detected ten times or more. The chain uses TRBV27 and TRBJ1-1; D is unclear. Trimming took off 2 bases at V and 8 bases at J, with 6 bases between the two ends. In germline, CDR1 is MNHEY, CDR2 SMNVEV (reference sequence). The CDR3 loop spans 11 amino acids. In DNA form, the CDR3 reads TGTGCCAGCAGTTTAGGCCTGGAAGCTTTCTTT. As protein: CASSLGLEAFF.

At least ten counts were recorded for this clonotype. This sequence joins TRBV6-5 and TRBJ1-1; D remains unclear. The CDR3 is 12 amino acids. The germline V and J ends were trimmed by 4 bases and 7 bases, with 10 bases remaining between them. Germline CDR1 and CDR2: MNHEY and SVGAGI. The CDR3 spells CASSWSRGEAFF. The CDR3 DNA reads TGTGCCAGCAGTTGGTCTCGGGGTGAAGCTTTCTTT.

This clonotype showed up many times. The chain employs TRBV2 and TRBJ1-6, with 10 positions matching TRBD1. Germline lookup yields CDR1 SNHLY and CDR2 FYNNEI. The V gene end was trimmed by 2 bases and the J gene end by 7 bases; junction bases not matched to a gene: 5. This CDR3 spans 16 amino acids. CDR3 in DNA: TGTGCCAGCAGTGAACGATCGGGACAGGGGAATTCACCCCTCCACTTT. Translating it yields CASSERSGQGNSPLHF.

Many counts were recorded for this clonotype. The junction shows a germline mismatch at one end, possibly a read error. The chain is built from TRBV3-1 and TRBJ2-1, with D perhaps matching TRBD2 (6 bases). CDR3 length: 13 residues. The germline gives CDR1 LGHDT, CDR2 YNNKEL (reference sequence). CDR3 loop: CASSPSNSGVRVF. DNA of the CDR3: TGTGCCAGCAGCCCCAGTAATAGCGGAGTCAGGGTCTTC.

This clonotype was detected ten times or more. The chain joins TRBV3-1 to TRBJ2-7; 14 bases agree with TRBD2. The CDR3 sequence is 16 residues long. From germline, CDR1 is LGHDT and CDR2 YNNKEL (reference sequence). V gave up 4 bases and J gave up 6 bases; unmatched junction bases: 8. The CDR3 DNA reads TGTGCCAGCAGCCTCGGACTAGCGGGAGGCCGGGGCGAGCAGTACTTC. Residues: CASSLGLAGGRGEQYF.

The chain is built from TRBV5-4 and TRBJ2-1; no reliable D call. The ends were cut back, 1 base at V and 5 bases at J, with 7 bases in the middle. The CDR3 is 13 residues long. Germline assignment: CDR1 SGHNT and CDR2 YYREEE (reference sequence). Written as DNA, the CDR3 is TGTGCCAGCAGCTTGTTCAGTAACAATGAGCAGTTCTTC. This translates into CASSLFSNNEQFF.

This clonotype was counted ten times or more. The chain has TRBV14 and TRBJ2-3; maybe TRBD2 (5 bases). Germline CDR1 and CDR2: SGHDN and FVKESK. V lost 4 bases and J 0 bases, leaving 20 bases between the germline ends. This CDR3 is 18 amino acids long. The CDR3 coding sequence is TGTGCCAGCAGCCTTTTCCTCCGGGCTGGCGGGAGCACAGATACGCAGTATTTT. Translated: CASSLFLRAGGSTDTQYF.

Only a few counts were recorded for this clonotype. The chain employs TRBV19 and TRBJ1-4; D not resolved. CDR3 size: 12 residues. CDR1 and CDR2 (germline): LNHDA, SQIVND (reference sequence). With 3 bases removed from V and 10 bases from J, the gap between germline ends came to 9 bases. DNA for the CDR3: TGTGCCAGTAGTATCCAGACGGCAAAACTGTTTTTT. As protein: CASSIQTAKLFF. Full variable domain (remainder filled in from reference TRBV19 and TRBJ1-4): DGGITQSPKYLFRKEGQNVTLSCEQNLNHDAMYWYRQDPGQGLRLIYYSQIVNDFQKGDIAEGYSVSREKKESFPLTVTSAQKNPTAFYLCASSIQTAKLFFGSGTQLSVL.

This clonotype was detected many times. This rearrangement joins TRBV28 to TRBJ2-1; 10 positions agree with TRBD2. This CDR3 region has 17 residues. Germline V gene data show CDR1 as MDHEN and CDR2 as SYDVKM. V lost 0 bases to trimming and J lost 6 bases; unmatched junction nucleotides: 8. CDR3 DNA sequence: TGTGCCAGCAGTTTATGGAGCCTAGCGGGAGAAGTCAATGAGCAGTTCTTC. It yields the protein CASSLWSLAGEVNEQFF.

This clonotype was picked up a small number of times. The chain recombines TRBV14 with TRBJ1-1; 10 nucleotides align to TRBD1. CDR1 and CDR2 from the germline V gene are SGHDN and FVKESK. There are 15 residues in the CDR3. V trimming: 2 bases; J trimming: 2 bases; junction bases outside the gene matches: 2. The CDR3 DNA is TGTGCCAGCAGCCAACGGGACAGGGGTAACACTGAAGCTTTCTTT. Encoded protein: CASSQRDRGNTEAFF.

In this sample, this clonotype turned up many times. V is TRBV2 and J is TRBJ2-5, with unresolved D. Germline lookup yields CDR1 SNHLY and CDR2 FYNNEI. The CDR3 is made up of 12 amino acids. Trimming pared 3 bases from V and 3 bases from J, leaving 5 bases between. CDR3 sequence: CASSDREETQYF. The CDR3 nucleotides are TGTGCCAGCAGTGACCGAGAAGAGACCCAGTACTTC.

This clonotype was recorded at least ten times. The V call is TRBV30, the J call TRBJ1-2; a possible D gene is TRBD1 (5 bases). Trimming took 3 bases from V and 4 from J, leaving 18 bases between them. Looked up from germline, CDR1 is GTSNPN and CDR2 is SVGIG (reference sequence). This CDR3 is built from 15 residues. The CDR3, as DNA: TGTGCCTGGAGAGAAGCAGGGTTCCCCTTCTATGGCTACACCTTC. It translates to CAWREAGFPFYGYTF.

The chain joins TRBV5-4 to TRBJ1-1; TRBD1 matches 9 bases. V shed 8 bases and J 0 bases; nucleotides not matched to a gene: 8. CDR3 length: 15 residues. The germline CDR1 and CDR2 sequences are SGHNT and YYREEE (reference sequence). CDR3 in amino acids: CASSGQGSMNTEAFF. CDR3 coding DNA: TGTGCCAGTTCGGGACAGGGTTCCATGAACACTGAAGCTTTCTTT.

The V call is TRBV30, the J call TRBJ1-1, with 9 bases matching TRBD1. V dropped 3 bases and J dropped 4; count of bases not matched to a gene: 18. The CDR3 covers 18 residues. The V gene's germline CDR1 is GTSNPN and CDR2 SVGIG (reference sequence). CDR3 DNA: TGTGCCTGGAGGCCCATTCTTTTCCGGGACAGGGAGGGCACTGAAGCTTTCTTT. Translated, it gives CAWRPILFRDREGTEAFF.

This clonotype was picked up many times. V is TRBV29-1 and J is TRBJ2-3, with D unclear. V was shortened by 6 bases and J by 5 bases, with 9 bases between the two germline ends. CDR1 SQVTM and CDR2 ANQGSEA come from the germline V gene. This CDR3 comprises 11 residues. The chain's CDR3 is CSVRIGDTQYF. The CDR3 DNA reads TGCAGCGTGAGAATAGGAGATACGCAGTATTTT.

This sequence joins TRBV5-5 and TRBJ2-2; tentative D call: TRBD1 (5 bases). V lost 5 bases and J 0 bases, leaving 14 bases between the germline ends. There are 16 residues in the CDR3. The V gene's germline CDR1 is SGHKS and CDR2 YYEKEE (reference sequence). In DNA, the CDR3 is TGTGCCAGCAGATACCAGACAGCCACGAACACCGGGGAGCTGTTTTTT. This encodes CASRYQTATNTGELFF.

With regard to this clonotype: Germline and junction disagree at one end, which may indicate a read error. The rearrangement uses TRBV7-9 and TRBJ2-7, with D perhaps being TRBD1 or TRBD2 (6 bases each). Germline CDR1 SEHNR, CDR2 FQNEAQ (reference sequence). The CDR3 runs 14 residues. The CDR3 bases are TGTGCCGGCAGCTTTCGACTAGGGGGCTACGAGCAGTACTTC. Translation gives CAGSFRLGGYEQYF.

This clonotype was counted at least ten times. The chain couples TRBV11-2 to TRBJ1-2, with 10 nucleotides matching TRBD1. Germline loops: CDR1 SGHAT, CDR2 FQNNGV. V lost 4 bases to trimming and J lost 4 bases; unmatched junction nucleotides: 24. This CDR3 is built from 21 residues. In DNA form, the CDR3 reads TGTGCCAGCAGCTCACTAACACGACAGGGACAGGGGTACTACGAAGGCTATGGCTACACCTTC. Amino acids: CASSSLTRQGQGYYEGYGYTF.

This clonotype occurred many times. The chain employs TRBV12-3 or TRBV12-4 and TRBJ1-1; D not certain. The germline V and J ends were trimmed by 3 bases and 1 base, with 9 bases remaining between them. This CDR3 comprises 14 residues. The CDR3 region is CASSLRSRNTEAFF. The CDR3 nucleotides read TGTGCCAGCAGTTTGCGCTCAAGGAACACTGAAGCTTTCTTT.

The sample holds many counts of this clonotype. The chain carries TRBV3-1 and TRBJ2-1; TRBD2 matches at 7 bases. V lost 4 bases and J lost 10; bases outside the gene matches: 13. The CDR3 runs to 15 residues. Per the germline V gene, CDR1 is LGHDT and CDR2 is YNNKEL (reference sequence). The CDR3 coding sequence is TGTGCCAGCAGCCGGCCCGCGGGGAGCGGGAAAGAGCAGTTCTTC. It yields the protein CASSRPAGSGKEQFF.

This clonotype occurred many times. The chain links TRBV27 to TRBJ2-1; 15 bases map to TRBD2. Looked up from germline, CDR1 is MNHEY and CDR2 is SMNVEV (reference sequence). Germline trimming cut 5 bases from V and 9 bases from J; bases unmatched to any gene: 5. There are 15 residues in the CDR3. The chain's CDR3 is CASSPRTSGRGEQFF. Written as DNA, the CDR3 is TGTGCCAGCAGTCCCCGGACTAGCGGGAGGGGTGAGCAGTTCTTC.

This clonotype was seen at least ten times. CDR3 protein: CASSPLGTGLGELFF. CDR3 coding DNA: TGTGCCAGCAGCCCGTTGGGCACCGGGCTCGGGGAGCTGTTTTTT. The V gene is TRBV7-6, the J gene TRBJ2-2; D not certain. Germline V gene lookup returns CDR1 SGHVS and CDR2 FNYEAQ. The V end lost 5 bases, the J end lost 7 bases, and 17 bases lay between the germline ends. The length of the CDR3 is 15 residues.

This clonotype was seen repeatedly, ten times or more. V gene TRBV18 combines with J gene TRBJ2-3, with no clear D. Per germline, CDR1 KGHSH and CDR2 LQKENI. CDR3 length equals 12 residues. V lost 3 bases to trimming and J lost 11 bases, with 12 bases between them. The DNA for the CDR3 is TGTGCCAGCTCACCCGGCGTAAGGTGGCAGTATTTT. It specifies CASSPGVRWQYF.

As for this clonotype: It may be a read error: a sequence one base away is much more abundant. The rearrangement joins TRBV28 to TRBJ1-1; D gene unclear. The CDR3 spans 14 residues. Germline V lookup: CDR1 MDHEN, CDR2 SYDVKM. Trimming cost V 7 bases and J 2 bases, with 14 bases left between them. This chain's CDR3 is CASILGQINTEAFF. The CDR3 DNA sequence: TGTGCCAGCATCCTCGGGCAAATTAACACTGAAGCTTTCTTT. Full variable domain (missing parts from reference TRBV28 and TRBJ1-1): DVKVTQSSRYLVKRTGEKVFLECVQDMDHENMFWYRQDPGLGLRLIYFSYDVKMKEKGDIPEGYSVSREKKERFSLILESASTNQTSMYLCASILGQINTEAFFGQGTRLTVV.

The sample holds many counts of this clonotype. V and J are TRBV13 and TRBJ1-6; no firm D call. Germline lookup yields CDR1 PRHDT and CDR2 FYEKMQ (reference sequence). This CDR3 is 15 amino acids long. V gave up 2 bases and J gave up 6 bases, with 11 bases separating them. The DNA for the CDR3 is TGTGCCAGCAGCTTAAACAGACATTTTAATTCACCCCTCCACTTT. Its translation is CASSLNRHFNSPLHF.

This clonotype was counted a few times. Since a much larger clone is just one base distant, this may be a read error. The chain uses TRBV18 and TRBJ2-1; no definite D call. Germline CDR1 KGHSH, CDR2 LQKENI. CDR3 length: 14 residues. The CDR3 reads CACSPIQVYNEQFF. The CDR3 DNA sequence: TGTGCCTGCTCACCAATCCAGGTCTACAATGAGCAGTTCTTC.

This clonotype was recorded at least ten times. The chain couples TRBV15 to TRBJ2-3, with 7 bases that match TRBD2. Unmatched junction bases numbered 6, after V lost 1 base and J lost 2 bases. This CDR3 comprises 16 residues. The germline gives CDR1 LNHNV, CDR2 YYDKDF (reference sequence). CDR3 sequence reads: CATSRGASGYTDTQYF. The CDR3 bases are TGTGCCACCAGCAGAGGGGCTAGCGGATACACAGATACGCAGTATTTT. The whole variable domain, remainder taken from reference TRBV15 and TRBJ2-3, is DAMVIQNPRYQVTQFGKPVTLSCSQTLNHNVMYWYQQKSSQAPKLLFHYYDKDFNNEADTPDNFQSRRPNTSFCFLDIRSPGLGDTAMYLCATSRGASGYTDTQYFGPGTRLTVL.

This chain connects TRBV3-1 to TRBJ2-6; 8 bases are a match to TRBD2. CDR3 size: 18 residues. The V segment lost 4 bases and the J segment 0 bases; nucleotides outside the gene matches: 8. The V gene's germline CDR1 is LGHDT and CDR2 YNNKEL (reference sequence). The CDR3 DNA is TGTGCCAGCAGCCCTCGCCTAGCGGGCTTCTCTGGGGCCAACGTCCTGACTTTC. Amino acids: CASSPRLAGFSGANVLTF.